Below, one T cell receptor (beta chain) is given with its context. With 0 bases removed from V and 7 bases from J, the gap between germline ends came to 9 bases. This CDR3 has 13 amino acids. The germline V gene encodes CDR1 LGHDT and CDR2 YNNKEL (reference sequence). The record originates from a study of CD8 T cells in Susac syndrome. 0.5 to 1 ug RNA was reverse transcribed with random hexamers. One entry per CDR3 protein results from TCRdb running MiXCR on the immunoSEQ multiplex PCR reads. The profile shows fewer than 85,000 distinct CDR3 sequences, about 95% of them singletons. The chain employs TRBV3-1 and TRBJ1-1; D remains ambiguous. This receptor was taken from a human donor with multiple sclerosis. Sequencing was performed on CD8+ T cells from PBMCs. Here the CDR3 DNA reads TGTGCCAGCAGCCAAGATTGGGCAGGTGAAGCTTTCTTT. Its translation: CASSQDWAGEAFF. Looking up the rest from reference TRBV3-1 and TRBJ1-1 gives the full variable domain: DTAVSQTPKYLVTQMGNDKSIKCEQNLGHDTMYWYKQDSKKFLKIMFSYNNKELIINETVPNRFSPKSPDKAHLNLHINSLELGDSAVYFCASSQDWAGEAFFGQGTRLTVV.